This TCR beta chain is from a study of T cells in Graves' hyperthyroidism and ophthalmopathy. Looked up from germline, CDR1 is SQVTM and CDR2 is ANQGSEA. V shed 4 bases, J shed 5 bases, and the junction held 12 bases outside the gene matches. The CDR3 runs 15 residues. Amplification of TCR beta CDR3 regions used RNA as the template. The primer set for the first-round RT-PCR of the TCR CDR3 was HTBI. TCRdb used MiXCR to reprocess the multiplex PCR reads, holding one entry per CDR3 protein. The top ten clones hold 35% to 50% of a sample with over 350,000 distinct CDR3 sequences, about a fifth of them seen once.

Sequencing was performed on blood. The chain joins TRBV29-1 to TRBJ2-5; TRBD2 matches at 8 bases. This clonotype was sampled from a man younger than 30 with Graves' ophthalmopathy. The CDR3 DNA sequence: TGCAGCGTTGGGGCTAGCGGGTCGCAGGGGGAGACCCAGTACTTC. This gives the protein CSVGASGSQGETQYF.